Below are 9 T cell receptor beta chains sequenced from a single sample in a study of T cell responses to AZD1222 COVID-19 vaccine. The repertoire was sequenced with immunoSEQ multiplex PCR; TCRdb's copy has only in-frame clones and lacks some. The sample yields some 180,000 clones, roughly 92% seen once. The starting material was peripheral blood, obtained 28 days after the second dose of the MenACWY control vaccine. The receptors here all came from an adult who received the MenACWY meningococcal vaccine as a control.

J is TRBJ2-1 and V is TRBV29-1; maybe TRBD2 (5 bases). The CDR3 totals 12 residues. Germline CDR1 and CDR2: SQVTM and ANQGSEA. The V end was cut by 7 bases, the J end by 5 bases, with 12 bases between. CDR3 protein: CSAGMYHNEQFF. Written as DNA, the CDR3 is TGCAGCGCCGGGATGTACCACAATGAGCAGTTCTTC.

In this sample, this clone turned up once. The V and J genes are TRBV19 and TRBJ1-3; no reliable D call. Germline-derived CDR1 and CDR2 are LNHDA and SQIVND (reference sequence). V lost 7 bases and J lost 0, with 10 bases in between. The CDR3 has 14 amino acids. The CDR3 DNA sequence: TGTGCCAGTACCACAATACCCTCTGGAAACACCATATATTTT. It encodes CASTTIPSGNTIYF.

The V call is TRBV28, the J call TRBJ1-1, with a possible D match to TRBD1 (5 bases). Trimming left V 3 bases short and J 1 base short, with 9 bases between. CDR1 and CDR2 from the germline V gene are MDHEN and SYDVKM. The CDR3 consists of 14 residues. The CDR3 DNA is TGTGCCAGCAGTTTGCAGGGTGGGAACACTGAAGCTTTCTTT. Protein product: CASSLQGGNTEAFF.

The CDR3 DNA is TGTGCCTGGAAACAGGGGAATCCTGGAAACACCATATATTTT. This gives the protein CAWKQGNPGNTIYF. V usage is TRBV30 and J usage is TRBJ1-3, with TRBD1 matching 7 bases. Germline-derived CDR1 and CDR2 are GTSNPN and SVGIG (reference sequence). Trimming took 4 bases from V and 2 from J; bases not matched to a gene: 5. This CDR3 comprises 14 residues.

J is TRBJ2-7 and V is TRBV24-1; possible D gene TRBD2, 5 bases. V shed 5 bases and J shed 3 bases, with 13 bases lying between them. The CDR3 has 14 amino acids. CDR1 is KGHDR, CDR2 SFDVKD, per germline. The CDR3 spells CATSALAGNYEQYF. CDR3 nucleotides: TGTGCCACCAGTGCCTTGGCCGGGAACTACGAGCAGTACTTC.

V gene TRBV19 combines with J gene TRBJ2-7; no clear D gene. The CDR3 has 14 amino acids. Germline CDR1 and CDR2: LNHDA and SQIVND (reference sequence). The V gene lost 3 bases and the J gene lost 0 bases, with 9 bases spanning the gap. The CDR3 spells CASSMFQSSYEQYF. The CDR3 region has the DNA TGTGCCAGTAGTATGTTTCAAAGCTCCTACGAGCAGTACTTC.

The V gene is TRBV10-3, the J gene TRBJ1-1; D is perhaps TRBD1 (5 bases). The CDR3 is made up of 13 amino acids. V lost 5 bases and J lost 0, with 7 bases in between. Germline V gene data show CDR1 as ENHRY and CDR2 as SYGVKD. In DNA, the CDR3 is TGTGCCATCAGTCGGGACGTGAACACTGAAGCTTTCTTT. It translates to CAISRDVNTEAFF.

The gene calls are TRBV6-5 and TRBJ2-2; D call uncertain. Trimming cost V 6 bases and J 5 bases, with 10 bases left between them. The CDR3 totals 13 residues. CDR1 and CDR2 from the germline V gene are MNHEY and SVGAGI. The chain's CDR3 is CASSRTVTGELFF. The CDR3 nucleotides are TGTGCCAGCAGCCGCACAGTAACCGGGGAGCTGTTTTTT.

V is TRBV5-4 and J is TRBJ2-2; D is possibly TRBD2 (6 bases). CDR3 length equals 15 residues. The germline CDR1 and CDR2 sequences are SGHNT and YYREEE (reference sequence). V gave up 0 bases and J gave up 6 bases, with 12 bases separating them. The CDR3 is CASSLGLGDAGELFF. The CDR3, as DNA: TGTGCCAGCAGCTTGGGACTAGGGGACGCCGGGGAGCTGTTTTTT. The full variable domain, with the rest looked up from reference TRBV5-4 and TRBJ2-2, is ETGVTQSPTHLIKTRGQQVTLRCSSQSGHNTVSWYQQALGQGPQFIFQYYREEENGRGNFPPRFSGLQFPNYSSELNVNALELDDSALYLCASSLGLGDAGELFFGEGSRLTVL.